This T cell receptor (beta chain) was recovered during a study of blood T cells in healthy people across ages. In this sample, this clonotype turned up a few times. What it recognizes is unknown. Study observations and caveats: There was a strong correlation between TCR beta diversity and naive T cell percentage. Possibly, changes in expanded clonotypes were confounded because donor CMV status was unknown. Naive CD4+ cells and diversity were both higher in long-lived donors than in aged donors.

With a J-beta primer mix and a sample-barcoded 5' primer, a second PCR ran about 7 to 12 cycles. TCRdb analysed the 5' RACE reads with MiXCR anew, one entry per CDR3 protein. The sample has over 450,000 distinct CDR3 sequences, under 30% seen once. Germline CDR1 and CDR2: MDHEN and SYDVKM. The CDR3 runs 15 residues. Separately, the same data were catalogued under a study of T cells of mothers and their children.

This chain uses TRBV28 with TRBJ2-7; 8 bases map to TRBD1. The J call may be faulty, since TRBJ2-1 better matches the DNA end. Specimen: blood. The receptor was derived from a boy aged 10-17 years in good health. Written as DNA, the CDR3 is TGTGCCAGCAGTTTTTCCAGGGGGCCGTACAATGAGCAGTTCTTC. Translated, it gives CASSFSRGPYNEQFF.